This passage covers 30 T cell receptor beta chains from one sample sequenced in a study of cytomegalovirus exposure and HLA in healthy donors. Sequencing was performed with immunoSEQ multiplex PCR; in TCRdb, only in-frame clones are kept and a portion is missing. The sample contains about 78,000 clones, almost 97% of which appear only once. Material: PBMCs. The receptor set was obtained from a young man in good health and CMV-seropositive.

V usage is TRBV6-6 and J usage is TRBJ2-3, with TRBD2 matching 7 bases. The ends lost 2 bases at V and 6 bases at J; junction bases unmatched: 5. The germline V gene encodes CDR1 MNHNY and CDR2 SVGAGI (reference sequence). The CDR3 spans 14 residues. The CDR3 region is CASSYRLAGDTQYF. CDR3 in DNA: TGTGCCAGCAGTTACCGACTAGCTGGTGATACGCAGTATTTT.

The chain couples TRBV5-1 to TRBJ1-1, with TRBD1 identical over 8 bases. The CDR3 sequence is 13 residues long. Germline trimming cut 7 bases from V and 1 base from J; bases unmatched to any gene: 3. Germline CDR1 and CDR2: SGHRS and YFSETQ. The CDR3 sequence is CASGGQENTEAFF. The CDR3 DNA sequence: TGCGCCAGCGGGGGACAGGAGAACACTGAAGCTTTCTTT.

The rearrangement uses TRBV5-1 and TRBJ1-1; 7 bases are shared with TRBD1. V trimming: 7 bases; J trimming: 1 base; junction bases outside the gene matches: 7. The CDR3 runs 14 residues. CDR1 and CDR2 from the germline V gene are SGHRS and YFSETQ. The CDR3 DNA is TGCGCCAGCTCCTGGACAGGCGGGAACACTGAAGCTTTCTTT. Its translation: CASSWTGGNTEAFF.

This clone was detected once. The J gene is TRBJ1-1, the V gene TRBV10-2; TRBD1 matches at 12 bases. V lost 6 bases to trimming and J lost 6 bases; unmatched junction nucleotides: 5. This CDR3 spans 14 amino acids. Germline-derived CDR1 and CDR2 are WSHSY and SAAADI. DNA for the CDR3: TGCGCCAGCAGCGACCGGGACAGGGGGCCTGAAGCTTTCTTT. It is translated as CASSDRDRGPEAFF.

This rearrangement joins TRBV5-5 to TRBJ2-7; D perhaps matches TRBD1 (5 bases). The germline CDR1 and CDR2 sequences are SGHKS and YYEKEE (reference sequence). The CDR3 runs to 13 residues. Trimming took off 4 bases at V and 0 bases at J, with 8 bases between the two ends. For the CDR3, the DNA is TGTGCCAGCAGCGGGGCATACTCCTACGAGCAGTACTTC. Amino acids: CASSGAYSYEQYF.

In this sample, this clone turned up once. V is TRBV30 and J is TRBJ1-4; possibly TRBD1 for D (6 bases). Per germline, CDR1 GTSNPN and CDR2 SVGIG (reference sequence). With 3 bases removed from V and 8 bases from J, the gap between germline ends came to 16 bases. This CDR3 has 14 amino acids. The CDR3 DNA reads TGTGCCTGGAGGGGGGCGGCCCTTGGGGAAAAACTGTTTTTT. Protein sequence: CAWRGAALGEKLFF.

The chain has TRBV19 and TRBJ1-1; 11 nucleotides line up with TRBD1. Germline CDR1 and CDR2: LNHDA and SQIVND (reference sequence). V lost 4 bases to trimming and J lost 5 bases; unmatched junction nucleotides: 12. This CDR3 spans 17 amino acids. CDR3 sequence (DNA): TGTGCCAGTAGTACCTGGACAGGGGGCGCGGGCGGAACTGAAGCTTTCTTT. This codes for CASSTWTGGAGGTEAFF.

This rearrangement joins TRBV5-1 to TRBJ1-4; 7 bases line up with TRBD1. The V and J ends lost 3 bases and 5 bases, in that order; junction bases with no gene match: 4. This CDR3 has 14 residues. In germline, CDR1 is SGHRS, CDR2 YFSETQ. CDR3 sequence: CASSYSTGNEKLFF. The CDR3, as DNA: TGCGCCAGCAGCTACTCGACAGGGAATGAAAAACTGTTTTTT.

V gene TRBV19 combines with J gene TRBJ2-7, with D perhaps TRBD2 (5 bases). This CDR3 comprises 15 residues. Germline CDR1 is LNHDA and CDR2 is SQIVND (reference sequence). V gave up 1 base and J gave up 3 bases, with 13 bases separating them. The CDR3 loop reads CASSIGPARDYEQYF. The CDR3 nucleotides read TGTGCCAGTAGTATAGGGCCAGCGAGGGACTACGAGCAGTACTTC.

Here the CDR3 DNA reads TGTGCCAGCAGTCACAATCGGCTAGCGGAGAAGGAAGAGACCCAGTACTTC. Translated, it gives CASSHNRLAEKEETQYF. The rearrangement uses TRBV25-1 and TRBJ2-5; 7 nucleotides match TRBD2. The CDR3 loop spans 17 amino acids. J lost 3 bases, V lost 5 bases, and 15 bases had no gene match. The germline V gene encodes CDR1 MGHDK and CDR2 SYGVNS.

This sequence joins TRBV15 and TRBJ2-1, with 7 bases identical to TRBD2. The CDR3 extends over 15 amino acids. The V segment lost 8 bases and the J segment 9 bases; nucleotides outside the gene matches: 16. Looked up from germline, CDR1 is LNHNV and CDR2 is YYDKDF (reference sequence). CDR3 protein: CATLGWAGVVGEQFF. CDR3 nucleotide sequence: TGTGCCACCCTGGGATGGGCGGGAGTAGTGGGTGAGCAGTTCTTC.

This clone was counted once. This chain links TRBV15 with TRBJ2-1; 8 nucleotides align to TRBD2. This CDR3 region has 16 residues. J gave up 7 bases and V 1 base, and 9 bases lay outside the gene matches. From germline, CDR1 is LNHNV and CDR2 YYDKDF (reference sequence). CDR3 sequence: CATSRVPAGAINEQFF. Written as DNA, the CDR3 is TGTGCCACCAGCAGAGTACCAGCGGGAGCTATTAATGAGCAGTTCTTC. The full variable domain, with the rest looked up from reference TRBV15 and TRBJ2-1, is DAMVIQNPRYQVTQFGKPVTLSCSQTLNHNVMYWYQQKSSQAPKLLFHYYDKDFNNEADTPDNFQSRRPNTSFCFLDIRSPGLGDTAMYLCATSRVPAGAINEQFFGPGTRLTVL.

In nucleotides, the CDR3 is TGTGCCTGGAGGGATACAGGGAGCTGGCTGAACACTGAAGCTTTCTTT. Amino acids: CAWRDTGSWLNTEAFF. V gene TRBV30 combines with J gene TRBJ1-1; D perhaps matches TRBD1 (6 bases). The CDR3 has 16 amino acids. CDR1 GTSNPN and CDR2 SVGIG come from the germline V gene (reference sequence). V lost 3 bases to trimming and J lost 0 bases, with 17 bases between them.

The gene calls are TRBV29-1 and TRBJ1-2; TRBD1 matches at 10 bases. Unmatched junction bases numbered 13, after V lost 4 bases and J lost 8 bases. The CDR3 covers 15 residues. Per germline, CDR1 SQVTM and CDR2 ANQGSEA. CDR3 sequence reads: CSVAGAGTGESGYTF. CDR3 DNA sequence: TGCAGCGTTGCCGGAGCCGGGACAGGGGAGTCGGGCTACACCTTC. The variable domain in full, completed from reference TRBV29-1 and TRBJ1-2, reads SAVISQKPSRDICQRGTSLTIQCQVDSQVTMMFWYRQQPGQSLTLIATANQGSEATYESGFVIDKFPISRPNLTFSTLTVSNMSPEDSSIYLCSVAGAGTGESGYTFGSGTRLTVV.

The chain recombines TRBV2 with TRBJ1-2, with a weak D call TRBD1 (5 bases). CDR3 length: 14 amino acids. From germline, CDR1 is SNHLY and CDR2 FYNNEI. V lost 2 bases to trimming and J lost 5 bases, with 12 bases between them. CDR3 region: CASSEQGDLYGYTF. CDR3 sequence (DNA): TGTGCCAGCAGTGAACAGGGCGACCTTTATGGCTACACCTTC. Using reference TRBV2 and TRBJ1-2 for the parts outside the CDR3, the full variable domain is EPEVTQTPSHQVTQMGQEVILRCVPISNHLYFYWYRQILGQKVEFLVSFYNNEISEKSEIFDDQFSVERPDGSNFTLKIRSTKLEDSAMYFCASSEQGDLYGYTFGSGTRLTVV.

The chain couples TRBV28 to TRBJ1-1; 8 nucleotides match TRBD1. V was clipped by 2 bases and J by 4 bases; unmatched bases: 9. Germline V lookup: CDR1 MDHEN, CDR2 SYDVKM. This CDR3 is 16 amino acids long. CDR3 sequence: CASSLQGAQGSTEAFF. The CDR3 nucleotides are TGTGCCAGCAGTTTACAGGGGGCGCAAGGGAGCACTGAAGCTTTCTTT.

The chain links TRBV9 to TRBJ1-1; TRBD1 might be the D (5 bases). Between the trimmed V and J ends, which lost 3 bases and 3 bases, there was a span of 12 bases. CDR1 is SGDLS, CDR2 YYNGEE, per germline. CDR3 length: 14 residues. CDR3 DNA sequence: TGTGCCAGCAGCGGGCGAAGGGGCGACACTGAAGCTTTCTTT. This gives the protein CASSGRRGDTEAFF.

The CDR3 DNA is TGTGCCAGTAGGGCCGTTACCCTTAACACCGGGGAGCTGTTTTTT. This sequence encodes CASRAVTLNTGELFF. The rearrangement uses TRBV19 and TRBJ2-2; D not resolved. V was pared by 6 bases and J by 2 bases, with 13 bases between. CDR3 length: 15 amino acids. Per the germline V gene, CDR1 is LNHDA and CDR2 is SQIVND (reference sequence). The whole variable domain, filled in from reference TRBV19 and TRBJ2-2, reads DGGITQSPKYLFRKEGQNVTLSCEQNLNHDAMYWYRQDPGQGLRLIYYSQIVNDFQKGDIAEGYSVSREKKESFPLTVTSAQKNPTAFYLCASRAVTLNTGELFFGEGSRLTVL.

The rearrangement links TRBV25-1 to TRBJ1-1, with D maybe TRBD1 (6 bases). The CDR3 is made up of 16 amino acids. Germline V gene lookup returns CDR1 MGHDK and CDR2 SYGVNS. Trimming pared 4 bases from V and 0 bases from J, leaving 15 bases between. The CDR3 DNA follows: TGTGCCAGCAGTGCCGAGGCAGGGGCCGTGAACACTGAAGCTTTCTTT. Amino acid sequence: CASSAEAGAVNTEAFF.

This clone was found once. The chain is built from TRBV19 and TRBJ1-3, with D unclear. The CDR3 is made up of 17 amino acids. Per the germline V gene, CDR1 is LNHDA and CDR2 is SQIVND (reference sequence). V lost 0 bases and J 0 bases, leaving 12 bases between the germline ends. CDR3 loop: CASSIDHGWSSGNTIYF. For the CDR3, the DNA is TGTGCCAGTAGTATAGATCATGGCTGGAGCTCTGGAAACACCATATATTTT.

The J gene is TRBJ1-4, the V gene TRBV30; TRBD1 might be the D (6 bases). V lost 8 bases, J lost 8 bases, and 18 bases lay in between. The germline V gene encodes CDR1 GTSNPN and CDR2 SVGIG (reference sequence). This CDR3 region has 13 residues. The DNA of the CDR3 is TGTGCCGGTTCGCGGGGGGCTCAGGAAAAACTGTTTTTT. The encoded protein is CAGSRGAQEKLFF.

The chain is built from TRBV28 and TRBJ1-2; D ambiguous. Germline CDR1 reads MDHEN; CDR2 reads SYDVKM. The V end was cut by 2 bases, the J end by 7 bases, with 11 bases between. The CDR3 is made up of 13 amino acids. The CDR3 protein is CASSLRLGAGYTF. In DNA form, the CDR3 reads TGTGCCAGCAGTTTAAGGCTAGGTGCTGGCTACACCTTC.

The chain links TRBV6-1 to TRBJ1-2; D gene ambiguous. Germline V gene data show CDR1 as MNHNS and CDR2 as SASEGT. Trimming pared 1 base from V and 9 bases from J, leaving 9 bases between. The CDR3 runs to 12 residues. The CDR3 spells CASSEGMRSYTF. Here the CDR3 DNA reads TGTGCCAGCAGTGAAGGGATGCGGAGCTACACCTTC.

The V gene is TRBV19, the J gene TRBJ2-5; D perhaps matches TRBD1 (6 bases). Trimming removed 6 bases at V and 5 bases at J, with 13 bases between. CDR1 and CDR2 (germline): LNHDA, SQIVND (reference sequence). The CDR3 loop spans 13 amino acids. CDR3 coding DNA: TGTGCCAGTAGACCGCCCCAGGGGGAGACCCAGTACTTC. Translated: CASRPPQGETQYF. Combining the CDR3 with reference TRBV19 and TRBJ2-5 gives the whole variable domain DGGITQSPKYLFRKEGQNVTLSCEQNLNHDAMYWYRQDPGQGLRLIYYSQIVNDFQKGDIAEGYSVSREKKESFPLTVTSAQKNPTAFYLCASRPPQGETQYFGPGTRLLVL.

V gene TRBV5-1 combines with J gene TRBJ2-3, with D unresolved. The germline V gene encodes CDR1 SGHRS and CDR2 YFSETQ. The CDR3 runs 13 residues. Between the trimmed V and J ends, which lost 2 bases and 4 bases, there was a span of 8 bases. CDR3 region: CASSFGAADTQYF. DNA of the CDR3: TGCGCCAGCAGCTTCGGAGCCGCAGATACGCAGTATTTT.

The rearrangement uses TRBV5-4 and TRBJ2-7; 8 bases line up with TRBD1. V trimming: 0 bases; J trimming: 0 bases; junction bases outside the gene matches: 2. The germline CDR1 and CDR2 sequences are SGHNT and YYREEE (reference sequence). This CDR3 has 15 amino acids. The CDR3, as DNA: TGTGCCAGCAGCTTGGGGGACAGGACCTCCTACGAGCAGTACTTC. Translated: CASSLGDRTSYEQYF.

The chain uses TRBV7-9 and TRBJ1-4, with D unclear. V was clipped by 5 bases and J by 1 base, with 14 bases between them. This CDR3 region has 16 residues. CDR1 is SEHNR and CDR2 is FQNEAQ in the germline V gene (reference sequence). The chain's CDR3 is CASSPVLLKTNEKLFF. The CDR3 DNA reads TGTGCCAGCAGCCCCGTTCTGCTAAAAACTAATGAAAAACTGTTTTTT.

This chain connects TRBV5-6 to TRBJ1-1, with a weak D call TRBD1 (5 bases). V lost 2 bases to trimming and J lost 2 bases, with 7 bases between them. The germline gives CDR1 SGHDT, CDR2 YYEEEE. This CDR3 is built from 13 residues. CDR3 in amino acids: CASSLTGNTEAFF. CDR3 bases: TGTGCCAGCAGCTTAACAGGAAACACTGAAGCTTTCTTT.

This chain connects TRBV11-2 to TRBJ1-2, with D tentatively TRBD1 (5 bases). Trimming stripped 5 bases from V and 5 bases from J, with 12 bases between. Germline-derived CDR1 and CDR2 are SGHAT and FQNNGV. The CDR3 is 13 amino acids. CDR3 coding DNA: TGTGCCAGCAGCCCAGGACAACTTTATGGCTACACCTTC. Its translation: CASSPGQLYGYTF.

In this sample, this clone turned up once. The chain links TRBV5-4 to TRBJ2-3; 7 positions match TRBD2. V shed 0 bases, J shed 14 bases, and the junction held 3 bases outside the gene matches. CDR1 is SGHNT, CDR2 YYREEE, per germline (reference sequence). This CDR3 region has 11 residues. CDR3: CASSLEGGLYF. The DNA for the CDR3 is TGTGCCAGCAGCTTGGAGGGAGGGTTGTATTTT.